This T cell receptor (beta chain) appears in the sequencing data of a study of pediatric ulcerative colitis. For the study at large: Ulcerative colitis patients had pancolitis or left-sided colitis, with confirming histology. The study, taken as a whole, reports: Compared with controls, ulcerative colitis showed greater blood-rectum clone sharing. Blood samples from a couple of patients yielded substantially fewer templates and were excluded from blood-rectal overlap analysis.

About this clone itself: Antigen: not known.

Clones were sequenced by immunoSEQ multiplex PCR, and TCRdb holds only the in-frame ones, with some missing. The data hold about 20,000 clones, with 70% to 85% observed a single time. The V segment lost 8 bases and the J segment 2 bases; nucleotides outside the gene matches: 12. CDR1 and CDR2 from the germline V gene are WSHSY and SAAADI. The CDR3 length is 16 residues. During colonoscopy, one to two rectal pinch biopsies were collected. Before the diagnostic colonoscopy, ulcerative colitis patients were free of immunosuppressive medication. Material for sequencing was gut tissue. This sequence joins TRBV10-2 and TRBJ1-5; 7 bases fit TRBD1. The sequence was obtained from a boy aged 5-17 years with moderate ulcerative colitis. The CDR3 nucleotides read TGCGCCAGCCGACAGGGATCGCTTAGGGGCAATCAGCCCCAGCATTTT. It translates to CASRQGSLRGNQPQHF.